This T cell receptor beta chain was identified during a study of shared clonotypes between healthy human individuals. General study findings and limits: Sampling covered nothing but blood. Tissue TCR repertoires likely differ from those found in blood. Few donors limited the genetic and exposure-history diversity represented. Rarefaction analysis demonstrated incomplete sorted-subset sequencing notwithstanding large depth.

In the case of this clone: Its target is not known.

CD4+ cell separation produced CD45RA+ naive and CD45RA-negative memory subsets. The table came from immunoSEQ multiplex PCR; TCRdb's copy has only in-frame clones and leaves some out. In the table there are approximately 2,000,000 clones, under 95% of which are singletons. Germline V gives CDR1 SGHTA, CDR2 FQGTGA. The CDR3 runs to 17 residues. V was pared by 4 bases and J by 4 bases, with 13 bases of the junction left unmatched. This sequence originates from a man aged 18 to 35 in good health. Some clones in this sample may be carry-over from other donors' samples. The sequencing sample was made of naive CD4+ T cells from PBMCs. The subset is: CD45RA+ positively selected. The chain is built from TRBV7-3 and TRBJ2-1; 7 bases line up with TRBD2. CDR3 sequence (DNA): TGTGCCAGCAGCTCAGATCGGACTAGTCGGGGGTACAATGAGCAGTTCTTC. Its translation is CASSSDRTSRGYNEQFF. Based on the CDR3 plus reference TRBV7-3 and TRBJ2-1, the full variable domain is GAGVSQTPSNKVTEKGKYVELRCDPISGHTALYWYRQSLGQGPEFLIYFQGTGAADDSGLPNDRFFAVRPEGSVSTLKIQRTERGDSAVYLCASSSDRTSRGYNEQFFGPGTRLTVL.